This T cell receptor (beta chain) appears in the sequencing data of a study of T-cell memory formation after mild COVID-19. MiXCR, run by TCRdb on the 5' RACE reads, gives a single entry per CDR3 protein. Of roughly 300,000 distinct CDR3 sequences detected, 15% to 20% appear once; the ten largest clones hold roughly 25%. Comment on this clonotype: Antigen unknown.

The germline gives CDR1 LGHNA, CDR2 YNFKEQ. The CDR3 runs 20 residues. Trimming removed 0 bases from V and 3 bases from J; junction bases left unmatched: 13. Regarding the study as a whole: Pre-infection memory showed some responding clones, and this suggested that cross-reactive memory joined.

The sample consisted of PBMCs or a T cell subset sorted from them (not recorded which). This clonotype originated in a man aged 18-30 years who had mild COVID-19 (a few samples of this study predate the infection). Cell type and time point are not known. The chain links TRBV4-2 to TRBJ2-3; TRBD2 aligns across 12 bases. The CDR3 reads CASSQDPPLAGGLGTDTQYF. CDR3 nucleotide sequence: TGTGCCAGCAGCCAAGATCCCCCCCTAGCGGGGGGGCTTGGGACAGATACGCAGTATTTT.